This TCR beta chain originates from a study of Graves' ophthalmopathy and Graves' hyperthyroidism. This clonotype was recorded at least ten times. The authors amplified TCR beta CDR3 regions, and they did so from RNA transcripts for repertoire sequencing. HTBI primers served in a first-round RT-PCR, which a second-round multiplex PCR followed. Each CDR3 protein gets one entry after TCRdb re-called the multiplex PCR reads with MiXCR. The table has a few hundred thousand distinct CDR3 sequences, around 20% seen once. CDR1 DFQATT and CDR2 SNEGSKA come from the germline V gene (reference sequence). Unmatched junction bases numbered 8, after V lost 0 bases and J lost 4 bases. The CDR3 contains 15 residues.

The V gene is TRBV20-1, the J gene TRBJ2-7; 8 positions agree with TRBD2. The specimen was peripheral blood. This receptor was identified in a woman aged 18-35 years with stable Graves' hyperthyroidism. The CDR3 region is CSARDQERGRYEQYF. The CDR3 coding sequence is TGCAGTGCTAGAGACCAGGAGCGGGGGCGATACGAGCAGTACTTC.